A single sample is the source of the 10 T cell receptor beta chains below, sequenced in a study of T cells in Graves' hyperthyroidism and ophthalmopathy. Amplification of TCR beta CDR3 regions used RNA as the template. The TCR CDR3 was amplified in a first-round RT-PCR using the HTBI primer set. TCRdb ran MiXCR on the multiplex PCR reads and lists one entry per CDR3 protein. Of 130,000 to 150,000 distinct CDR3 sequences detected, around 20% appear once; the ten largest clones hold about 70%. Specimen: blood. The origin of the receptors is a woman aged 50 to 60 with Graves' hyperthyroidism that later progressed to Graves' ophthalmopathy.

V and J are TRBV11-3 and TRBJ1-2; tentative D call: TRBD1 (6 bases). Trimming left V 5 bases short and J 7 bases short, with 11 bases between. The CDR3 extends over 12 amino acids. Looked up from germline, CDR1 is SGHNT and CDR2 is YENEEA. CDR3 DNA sequence: TGTGCCAGCAGCCGGGAGGGGGGTGGCTACACCTTC. Translation: CASSREGGGYTF.

This clonotype came up many times. The gene calls are TRBV28 and TRBJ2-1; the match to TRBD1 covers 9 bases. The J segment lost 8 bases and the V segment lost 6 bases, leaving 14 bases of the junction unmatched. The CDR3 is made up of 16 amino acids. The germline gives CDR1 MDHEN, CDR2 SYDVKM. CDR3 region: CASRPSGTGNEDEQFF. CDR3 bases: TGTGCCAGCAGACCCTCCGGGACAGGGAATGAGGATGAGCAGTTCTTC.

This clonotype turned up a few times. The chain is built from TRBV7-8 and TRBJ1-3; TRBD1 is a possible D gene (6 bases). Germline V gene lookup returns CDR1 SGHVS and CDR2 FQNEAQ. This CDR3 has 15 amino acids. With 2 bases removed from V and 2 bases from J, the gap between germline ends came to 10 bases. CDR3 DNA: TGTGCCAGCAGCTTATCCGCAGGGGCTGGAAACACCATATATTTT. It specifies CASSLSAGAGNTIYF. The whole variable domain, remainder taken from reference TRBV7-8 and TRBJ1-3, is GAGVSQSPRYKVAKRGQDVALRCDPISGHVSLFWYQQALGQGPEFLTYFQNEAQLDKSGLPSDRFFAERPEGSVSTLKIQRTQQEDSAVYLCASSLSAGAGNTIYFGEGSWLTVV.

The rearrangement links TRBV6-1 to TRBJ1-2; no reliable D call. The CDR3 extends over 15 amino acids. V was cut by 4 bases and J by 4 bases, with 16 bases left in between. Germline CDR1 and CDR2: MNHNS and SASEGT. The CDR3, as DNA: TGTGCCAGCAGTGGGGTCGGGCAGGAGACCTATGGCTACACCTTC. Its translation is CASSGVGQETYGYTF.

This clonotype has at least ten counts. The chain couples TRBV28 to TRBJ1-1; D call uncertain. The germline CDR1 and CDR2 sequences are MDHEN and SYDVKM. V dropped 6 bases and J dropped 0 bases, with 11 bases sitting between them. This CDR3 has 14 residues. The CDR3 DNA follows: TGTGCCAGCAGGACGACCCCAATGAACACTGAAGCTTTCTTT. This translates into CASRTTPMNTEAFF. The whole variable domain, remainder taken from reference TRBV28 and TRBJ1-1, is DVKVTQSSRYLVKRTGEKVFLECVQDMDHENMFWYRQDPGLGLRLIYFSYDVKMKEKGDIPEGYSVSREKKERFSLILESASTNQTSMYLCASRTTPMNTEAFFGQGTRLTVV.

At least ten counts were recorded for this clonotype. For the CDR3, the DNA is TGCGCCAGCAGCTTGGCGAGGGTCGGGTACACCGGGGAGCTGTTTTTT. Amino acid sequence: CASSLARVGYTGELFF. The chain combines TRBV5-1 with TRBJ2-2, with D tentatively TRBD2 (5 bases). CDR3 length: 16 amino acids. In germline, CDR1 is SGHRS, CDR2 YFSETQ. Trimming took off 0 bases at V and 3 bases at J, with 12 bases between the two ends.

This clonotype has a count of ten or more. V gene TRBV7-9 combines with J gene TRBJ1-1; D might be TRBD1 (5 bases). V lost 5 bases and J lost 2, with 18 bases in between. The germline V gene encodes CDR1 SEHNR and CDR2 FQNEAQ (reference sequence). The CDR3 runs to 16 residues. The CDR3: CASSTPSGTLNTEAFF. The CDR3 DNA reads TGTGCCAGCAGCACGCCCTCCGGGACGCTTAACACTGAAGCTTTCTTT.

J is TRBJ1-1 and V is TRBV4-1, with D possibly TRBD1 on 5 matching bases. Deletions cut 1 base from V and 4 bases from J, with 19 bases between. In germline, CDR1 is MGHRA, CDR2 YSYEKL. The CDR3 sequence is 17 residues long. The CDR3 is CASSQVVGRVFGTEAFF. Written as DNA, the CDR3 is TGCGCCAGCAGCCAAGTCGTAGGCAGGGTTTTTGGCACTGAAGCTTTCTTT.

This clonotype was seen a handful of times. CDR3 nucleotide sequence: TGTGCCAGCAGTTTTGGGAAGAACACCGGGGAGCTGTTTTTT. This translates into CASSFGKNTGELFF. The chain links TRBV6-1 to TRBJ2-2; D is ambiguous. V was shortened by 5 bases and J by 1 base, with 8 bases between the two germline ends. Germline V lookup: CDR1 MNHNS, CDR2 SASEGT. The CDR3 sequence is 14 residues long.

This clonotype was observed at least ten times. The chain joins TRBV18 to TRBJ2-3; D possibly matches TRBD1 or TRBD2 (5 bases each). Trimming cost V 4 bases and J 2 bases, with 10 bases left between them. The CDR3 is made up of 14 amino acids. The germline V gene has CDR1 KGHSH and CDR2 LQKENI. The CDR3, as DNA: TGTGCCAGCTCACGGGACGGAATCACAGATACGCAGTATTTT. Its translation: CASSRDGITDTQYF.